This TCR beta chain emerged from a study of vaccination and CD4 T cells after COVID-19. About the study: Each convalescent patient was PCR positive for SARS-CoV-2 on nasal swab; roughly 10 cases were mild and one severe.

Sequence data for DNA of cultured CD4+ T cells were generated by the Oncomine TCR Beta short-read assay. TCRdb reprocessed the PCR reads with MiXCR, giving one entry per CDR3 protein. The table has 15,000 to 20,000 distinct CDR3 sequences, approximately 45% seen once. The treatment is: approximately 11-day PBMC culture with coronavirus spike peptide pools or control peptides (ViraFEST assay). T cells were expanded with peptide pools, and expanded clonotypes were identified by TCR sequencing. Remarks on this clonotype: The antigen remains unidentified.

The CDR3 is 13 amino acids. The V end lost 6 bases, the J end lost 0 bases, and 7 bases lay between the germline ends. Per germline, CDR1 LNHDA and CDR2 SQIVND (reference sequence). Sequenced material: CD4+ T cells from blood, cultured in vitro, taken before SARS-CoV-2 vaccination. The clonotype was recovered from a human donor who had recovered from COVID-19. The chain uses TRBV19 and TRBJ2-3; D is uncertain. In DNA, the CDR3 is TGTGCCAGTAGGAAGGACAGCACAGATACGCAGTATTTT. Translation: CASRKDSTDTQYF.